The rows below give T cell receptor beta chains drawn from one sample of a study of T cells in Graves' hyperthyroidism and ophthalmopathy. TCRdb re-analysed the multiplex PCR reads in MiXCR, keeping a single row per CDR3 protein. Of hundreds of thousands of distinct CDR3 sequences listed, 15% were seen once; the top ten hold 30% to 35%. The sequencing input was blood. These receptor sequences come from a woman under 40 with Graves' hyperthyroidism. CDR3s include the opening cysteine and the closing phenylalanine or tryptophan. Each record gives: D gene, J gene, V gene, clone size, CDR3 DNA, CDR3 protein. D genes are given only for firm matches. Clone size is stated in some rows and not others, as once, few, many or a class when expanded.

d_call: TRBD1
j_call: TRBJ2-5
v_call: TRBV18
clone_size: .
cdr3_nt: TGTGCCAGCTCACCGTACATAGGGGGCGCGAGCGGAGAGACCCAGTACTTC
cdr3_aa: CASSPYIGGASGETQYF

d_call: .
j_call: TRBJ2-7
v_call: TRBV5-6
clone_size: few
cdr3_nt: TGTGCCAGCAGCCGTGAGAGGGAGCAGTACTTC
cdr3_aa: CASSREREQYF

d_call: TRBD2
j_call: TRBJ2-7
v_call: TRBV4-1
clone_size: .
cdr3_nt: TGCGCCAGCAGCCAAGACAGCGGGATAAAGAACTACGAGCAGTACTTC
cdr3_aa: CASSQDSGIKNYEQYF

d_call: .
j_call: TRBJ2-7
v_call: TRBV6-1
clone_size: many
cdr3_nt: TGTGCCAGCAGTGAAGCGCAGTACGAGCAGTACTTC
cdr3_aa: CASSEAQYEQYF

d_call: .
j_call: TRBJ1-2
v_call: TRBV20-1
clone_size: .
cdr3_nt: TGCAGTGCTAGAGGGTCCCGCGGCCAGGGAGGATATGGCTACACCTTC
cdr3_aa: CSARGSRGQGGYGYTF

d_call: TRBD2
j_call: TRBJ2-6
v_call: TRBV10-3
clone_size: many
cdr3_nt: TGTGCCATCAGTGAGTCGATTGGTACTAGCGGGAGTGCTGGGGCCAACGTCCTGACTTTC
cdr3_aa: CAISESIGTSGSAGANVLTF

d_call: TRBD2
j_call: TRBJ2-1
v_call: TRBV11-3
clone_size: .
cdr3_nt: TGTGCCAGCAGCTGCCCGGTGTGGGGCGGGAGTGGCTGGGAGACCCAGTTCTTC
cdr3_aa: CASSCPVWGGSGWETQFF

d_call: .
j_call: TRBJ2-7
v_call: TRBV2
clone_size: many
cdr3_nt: TGTGCCATCTCAGAAGGCTACGAGCAGTACTTC
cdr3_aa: CAISEGYEQYF

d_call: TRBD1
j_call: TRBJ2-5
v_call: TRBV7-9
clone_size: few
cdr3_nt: TGTGCCAGCAGCTTCACCGGGACAGGGGTTGGCGAGACCCAGTACTTC
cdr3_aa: CASSFTGTGVGETQYF

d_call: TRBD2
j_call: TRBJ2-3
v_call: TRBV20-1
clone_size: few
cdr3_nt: TGCAGTGCTCGAAGACTAGCGGGAGGGCTGAATACGCAGTATTTT
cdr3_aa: CSARRLAGGLNTQYF

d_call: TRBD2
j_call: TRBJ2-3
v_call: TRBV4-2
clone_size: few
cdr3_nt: TGTGCCAGCAGCCAAGCCCCAGCGGGAGGGCTGGAAGATACGCAGTATTTT
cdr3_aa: CASSQAPAGGLEDTQYF

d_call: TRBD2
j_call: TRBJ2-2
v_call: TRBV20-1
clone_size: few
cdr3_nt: TGCAGTGCTAGGAGTAAGCGGGAGAGCCTGAACACCGGGGAGCTGTTTTTT
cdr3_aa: CSARSKRESLNTGELFF

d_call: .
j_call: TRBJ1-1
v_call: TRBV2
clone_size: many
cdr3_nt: TGTGCCAGCAGGGGGGGACCCCTGAACACTGAAGCTTTCTTT
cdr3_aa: CASRGGPLNTEAFF

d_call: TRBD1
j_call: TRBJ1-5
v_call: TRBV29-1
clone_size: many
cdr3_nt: TGCAGCGCCGCAGACGGGACAGGGACAAATCAGCCCCAGCATTTT
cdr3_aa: CSAADGTGTNQPQHF

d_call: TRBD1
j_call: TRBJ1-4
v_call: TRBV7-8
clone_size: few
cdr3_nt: TGTGCCAGCAGCTTAAACGGGGACAGGTGGTTGTGGAAACTGTTTTTT
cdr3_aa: CASSLNGDRWLWKLFF

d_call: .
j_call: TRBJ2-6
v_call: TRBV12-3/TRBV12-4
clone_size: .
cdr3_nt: TGTGCCAGCAGTTTAGGGCCTGGGGCCAACGTCCTGACTTTC
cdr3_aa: CASSLGPGANVLTF

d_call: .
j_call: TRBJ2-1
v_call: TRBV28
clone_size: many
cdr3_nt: TGTGCCAGCAGCCATGACCGAATGGTCCATGCCGACAATGAGCAGTTCTTC
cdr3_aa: CASSHDRMVHADNEQFF

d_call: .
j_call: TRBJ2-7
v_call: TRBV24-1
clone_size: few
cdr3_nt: TGTGCCACCAGTGATTCTCTCGTGGGCTACGAACAGTACTTC
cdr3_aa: CATSDSLVGYEQYF

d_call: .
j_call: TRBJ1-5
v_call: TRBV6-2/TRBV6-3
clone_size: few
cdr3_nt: TGTGCCAGCAGTTACTTGGCAGGGGCAAATCAGCCCCAGCATTTT
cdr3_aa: CASSYLAGANQPQHF

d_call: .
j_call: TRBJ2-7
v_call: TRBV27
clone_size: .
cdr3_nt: TGTGCCAGCAGTTTATCATCCCTGAACGAGCAGTACTTC
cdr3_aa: CASSLSSLNEQYF

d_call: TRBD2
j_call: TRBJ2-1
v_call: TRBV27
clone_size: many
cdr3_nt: TGTGCCACAGGAGGGACTAGCGGCAATGAGCAGTTCTTC
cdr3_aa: CATGGTSGNEQFF

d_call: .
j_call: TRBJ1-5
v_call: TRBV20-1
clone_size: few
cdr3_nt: TGCAGTGCTCAGGGTGCCAATCAGCCCCAGCATTTT
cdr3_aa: CSAQGANQPQHF

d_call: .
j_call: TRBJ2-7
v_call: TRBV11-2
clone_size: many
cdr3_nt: TGTGCCAGCAGCTTAGAGTCGGTCGAGCAGTACTTC
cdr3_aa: CASSLESVEQYF

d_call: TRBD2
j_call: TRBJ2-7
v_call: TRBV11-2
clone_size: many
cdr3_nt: TGTGCCAGCAGCTTTCTTGGCGGGAGTCAGTACGAGCAGTACTTC
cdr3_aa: CASSFLGGSQYEQYF

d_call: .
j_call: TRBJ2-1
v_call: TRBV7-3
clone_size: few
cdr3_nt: TGTGCCAGCAGCTCCATTCCGGGACTCCTAAAGACCTACAATGAGCAGTTCTTC
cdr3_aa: CASSSIPGLLKTYNEQFF

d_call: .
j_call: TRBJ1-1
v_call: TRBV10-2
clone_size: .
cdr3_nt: TGCGCCAGCAGTGAGTCGGCGGGGGGAACTGAAGCTTTCTTT
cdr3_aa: CASSESAGGTEAFF

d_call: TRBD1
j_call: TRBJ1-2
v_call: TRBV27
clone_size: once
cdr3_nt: TGTGCCAGCAGTTTATACGCAGGGGGCGCCTATGGCTACACCTTC
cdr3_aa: CASSLYAGGAYGYTF

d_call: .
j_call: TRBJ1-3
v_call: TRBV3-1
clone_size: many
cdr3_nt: TGTGCCAGCAGCCAAGGAGGAGGGAGCTCTGGAAACACCATATATTTT
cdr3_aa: CASSQGGGSSGNTIYF

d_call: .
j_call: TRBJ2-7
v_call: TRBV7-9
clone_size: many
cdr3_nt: TGTGCCAGCAGCTTAGCCGGGGGACAGATCTACGAGCAGTACTTC
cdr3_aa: CASSLAGGQIYEQYF

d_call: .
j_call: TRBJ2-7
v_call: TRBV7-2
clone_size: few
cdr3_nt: TGTGCCAGCAGCTTATCCCTCGCAGGGGATACCTACGAGCAGTACTTC
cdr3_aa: CASSLSLAGDTYEQYF

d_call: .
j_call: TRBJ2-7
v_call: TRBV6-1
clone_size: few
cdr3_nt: TGTGCCAGCACCGGTGGGGGTACGGGAGAATACGAGCAGTACTTC
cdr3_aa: CASTGGGTGEYEQYF

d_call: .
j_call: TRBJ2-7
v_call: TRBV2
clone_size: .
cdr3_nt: TGTGCCAGCACGTCCAGCGGACCCTACGAGCAGTACTTC
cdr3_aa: CASTSSGPYEQYF

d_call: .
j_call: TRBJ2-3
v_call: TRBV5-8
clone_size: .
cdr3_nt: TGTGCCAGCAGCCGGAGCGCAGATACGCAGTATTTT
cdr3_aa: CASSRSADTQYF

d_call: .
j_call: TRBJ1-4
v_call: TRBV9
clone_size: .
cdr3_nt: TGTGCCAGCAGCGTAGAGGAGGGGGGAGGCGGTGAAAAACTGTTTTTT
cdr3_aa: CASSVEEGGGGEKLFF

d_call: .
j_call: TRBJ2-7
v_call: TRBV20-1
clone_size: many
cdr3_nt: TGCAGTGCACCAATCCTGGGAATCCGGGGTGGCGAGCAGTACTTC
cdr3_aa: CSAPILGIRGGEQYF

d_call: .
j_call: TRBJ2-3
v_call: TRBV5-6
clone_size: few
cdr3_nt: TGTGCCAGCAGCTCCTTTTCCAGCACAGATACGCAGTATTTT
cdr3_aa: CASSSFSSTDTQYF

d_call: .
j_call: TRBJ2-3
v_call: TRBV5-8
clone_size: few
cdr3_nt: TGTGCCAGCAGCCCCAAGTGGGACGGGAGCACAGATACGCAGTATTTT
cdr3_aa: CASSPKWDGSTDTQYF

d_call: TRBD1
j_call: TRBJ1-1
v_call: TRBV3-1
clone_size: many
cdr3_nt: TGTGCCAGCAGCGCGACCGGGACAGGGAGGGCTTTCTTT
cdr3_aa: CASSATGTGRAFF

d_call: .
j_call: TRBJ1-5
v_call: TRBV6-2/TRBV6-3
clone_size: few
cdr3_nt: TGTGCCAGCAGACGCAGGGGTATCAATCAGCCCCAGCATTTT
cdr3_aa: CASRRRGINQPQHF

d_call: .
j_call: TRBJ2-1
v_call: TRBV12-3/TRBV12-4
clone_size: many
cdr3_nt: TGTGCCAGCAGCAAAATGGGGGGTTCCTACAATGAGCAGTTCTTC
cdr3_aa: CASSKMGGSYNEQFF

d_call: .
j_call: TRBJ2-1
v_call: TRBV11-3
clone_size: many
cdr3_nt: TGTGCCAGCAGCTTAGAGGGTAATGAGCAGTTCTTC
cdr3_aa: CASSLEGNEQFF

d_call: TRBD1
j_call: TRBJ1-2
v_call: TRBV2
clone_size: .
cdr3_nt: TGTGCCAGCAGGGATACAGGGGGCGTTCGGGACTATGGCTACACCTTC
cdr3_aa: CASRDTGGVRDYGYTF

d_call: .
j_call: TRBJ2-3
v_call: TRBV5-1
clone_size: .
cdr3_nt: TGCGCCAGCAGCTTACAGGGTTTTGGATCAGATACGCAGTATTTT
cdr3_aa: CASSLQGFGSDTQYF

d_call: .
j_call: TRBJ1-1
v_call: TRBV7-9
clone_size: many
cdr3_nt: TGTGCCAGCAGCTCAAGATTCGCCCACACCAAGGACGTAGGTGGTACTGAAGCTTTCTTT
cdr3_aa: CASSSRFAHTKDVGGTEAFF

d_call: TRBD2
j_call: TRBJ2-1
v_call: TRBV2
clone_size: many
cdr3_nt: TGTGCCAGCAGTGAAGGGGCTAGCGGGACGAATGAGCAGTTCTTC
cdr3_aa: CASSEGASGTNEQFF

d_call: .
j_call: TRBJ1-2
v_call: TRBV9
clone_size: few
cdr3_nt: TGTGCCAGCAGGGGGAATGGCTACACCTTC
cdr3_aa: CASRGNGYTF

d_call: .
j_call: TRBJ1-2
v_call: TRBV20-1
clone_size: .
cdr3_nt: TGCAGTGCTGCCCAGGGGTACGGCTATGGCTACACCTTC
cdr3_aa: CSAAQGYGYGYTF

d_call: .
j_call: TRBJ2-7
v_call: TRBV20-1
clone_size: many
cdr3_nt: TGCAGTGCGTTTTCGGCATCAAGGTCCTACGAGCAGTACTTC
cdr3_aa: CSAFSASRSYEQYF

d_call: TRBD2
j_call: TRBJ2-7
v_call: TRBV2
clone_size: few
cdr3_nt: TGTGCCAGCAGGGGGGGGGGAGATAGCGAGCAGTACTTC
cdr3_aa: CASRGGGDSEQYF

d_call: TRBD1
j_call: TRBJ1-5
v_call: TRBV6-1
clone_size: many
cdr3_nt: TGTGCCAGCAGTATCGGGACAGCAGGAGCCCAGCCCCAGCATTTT
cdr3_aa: CASSIGTAGAQPQHF

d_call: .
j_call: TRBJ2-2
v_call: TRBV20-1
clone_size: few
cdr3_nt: TGCAGTGCTAGCGGGTGGGGGAGGAGCACCGGGGAGCTGTTTTTT
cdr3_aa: CSASGWGRSTGELFF

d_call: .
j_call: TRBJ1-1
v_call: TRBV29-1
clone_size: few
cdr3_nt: TGCAGCGTTGAGTGGCAGGCGAACACTGAAGCTTTCTTT
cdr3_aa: CSVEWQANTEAFF

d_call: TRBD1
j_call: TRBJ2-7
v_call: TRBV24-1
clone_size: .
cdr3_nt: TGTGCCACCAGTGATACCAGGGGGCGCGTTTACGAGCAGTACTTC
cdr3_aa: CATSDTRGRVYEQYF

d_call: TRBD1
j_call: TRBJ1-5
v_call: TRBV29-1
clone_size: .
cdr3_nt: TGCAGCGTCGGTGACAGGGGGCATCAGCCCCAGCATTTT
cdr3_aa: CSVGDRGHQPQHF

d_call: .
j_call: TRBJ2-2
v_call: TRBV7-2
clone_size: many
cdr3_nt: TGTGCCAGCAGCCTAGGACACCGCACCGGGGAGCTGTTTTTT
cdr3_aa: CASSLGHRTGELFF